The 9 T cell receptor beta chains listed next were all sequenced from one sample in a study of blood T cell repertoires in COVID-19 (dated by TCRdb to 2020 to 2021). Preparation of the library involved the immunoSEQ multiplex PCR assay. TCRdb retrieved this table from immuneACCESS and kept in-frame rearrangements only. Not all clones are present; in checked studies, unresolved V genes account for under half, and no reason is known for the remainder. Within this sample are some 370,000 clones, with 90% of them counted one time only. The ten largest account for around 7% of the sample. What was sequenced was peripheral blood. Receptors were obtained from a man aged 18 to 29 with active or convalescent COVID-19.

The chain couples TRBV7-2 to TRBJ2-3; 9 bases map to TRBD2. Unmatched junction bases numbered 13, after V lost 1 base and J lost 2 bases. CDR1 is SGHTA and CDR2 is FQGNSA in the germline V gene. The CDR3 is 19 residues long. The CDR3: CASSLVTSGPPIFTDTQYF. CDR3 bases: TGTGCCAGCAGCTTAGTGACTAGCGGTCCTCCGATCTTCACAGATACGCAGTATTTT.

The J gene is TRBJ2-5, the V gene TRBV6-4; TRBD2 agrees at 13 bases. Germline V lookup: CDR1 MRHNA, CDR2 SNTAGT. J lost 2 bases, V lost 6 bases, and 6 bases had no gene match. This CDR3 contains 16 residues. The CDR3 DNA is TGTGCCAGCAGGACAACTAGCGGGGGGGCTCAAGAGACCCAGTACTTC. This translates into CASRTTSGGAQETQYF.

This chain links TRBV18 with TRBJ2-1; no firm D call. The CDR3 is made up of 12 amino acids. Germline loops: CDR1 KGHSH, CDR2 LQKENI. V lost 10 bases, J lost 7 bases, and 14 bases lay in between. The CDR3 bases are TGTGCCACCGAAGGTGAGGAGAATGAGCAGTTCTTC. Translating it yields CATEGEENEQFF. Variable domain in full (rest from reference TRBV18 and TRBJ2-1): NAGVMQNPRHLVRRRGQEARLRCSPMKGHSHVYWYRQLPEEGLKFMVYLQKENIIDESGMPKERFSAEFPKEGPSILRIQQVVRGDSAAYFCATEGEENEQFFGPGTRLTVL.

The V and J genes are TRBV19 and TRBJ1-1, with 9 nucleotides matching TRBD1. The V and J ends lost 4 bases and 1 base, in that order; junction bases with no gene match: 7. Germline-derived CDR1 and CDR2 are LNHDA and SQIVND (reference sequence). The CDR3 runs 16 residues. In DNA, the CDR3 is TGTGCCAGTAGTAGCCGGGACAGGGTTTCGAACACTGAAGCTTTCTTT. Protein product: CASSSRDRVSNTEAFF.

The V and J genes are TRBV7-9 and TRBJ2-7, with no clear D. V was pared by 7 bases and J by 2 bases, with 9 bases between. This CDR3 has 12 amino acids. The germline CDR1 and CDR2 sequences are SEHNR and FQNEAQ (reference sequence). CDR3 loop: CASTLDTYEQYF. For the CDR3, the DNA is TGTGCCAGCACCCTTGACACCTACGAGCAGTACTTC.

This chain joins TRBV7-8 and TRBJ2-5; 8 bases line up with TRBD1. The CDR3 is 14 amino acids. The V gene end was trimmed by 4 bases and the J gene end by 5 bases; junction bases not matched to a gene: 6. CDR1 and CDR2 from the germline V gene are SGHVS and FQNEAQ. CDR3 loop: CASSSVTGGETQYF. CDR3 sequence (DNA): TGTGCCAGCAGCTCAGTAACAGGGGGGGAGACCCAGTACTTC.

The rearrangement joins TRBV5-1 to TRBJ2-1, with D perhaps matching TRBD2 (5 bases). The CDR3 has 17 amino acids. In germline, CDR1 is SGHRS, CDR2 YFSETQ. V was clipped by 0 bases and J by 8 bases, with 21 bases between them. CDR3 sequence: CASSLAMGSGPTDEQFF. In nucleotides, the CDR3 is TGCGCCAGCAGCTTGGCTATGGGCAGCGGTCCCACCGATGAGCAGTTCTTC.

The chain has TRBV6-2 or TRBV6-3 and TRBJ2-1; 9 nucleotides line up with TRBD2. The CDR3 loop spans 18 amino acids. The trim removed 0 bases at V and 2 bases at J, leaving 8 bases unmatched. Germline CDR1 and CDR2: MNHEY and SVGEGT. DNA for the CDR3: TGTGCCAGCAGTTACTCGCCTAGCGGGACATCCGCCTACAATGAGCAGTTCTTC. This gives the protein CASSYSPSGTSAYNEQFF.

The chain combines TRBV28 with TRBJ1-2; perhaps TRBD1 as D (6 bases). V shed 4 bases and J shed 8 bases, with 14 bases lying between them. The germline V gene encodes CDR1 MDHEN and CDR2 SYDVKM. This CDR3 is 13 amino acids long. In DNA form, the CDR3 reads TGTGCCAGCAGTTGGCGGGGGGCCGGGGGCTACACCTTC. Translating gives CASSWRGAGGYTF.